The 25 T cell receptor beta chains below all came from one sample that was sequenced in a study of blood T cell repertoires in COVID-19. The table came from immunoSEQ multiplex PCR; TCRdb's copy has only in-frame clones and leaves some out. The table records about 64,000 clones, 70% to 90% of them present only once. The sample taken for sequencing was peripheral blood. These receptors were obtained from a man aged 70-80 years with acute or convalescent COVID-19.

This CDR3 reads CAWKNPAVYEQYF. The CDR3 nucleotides read TGTGCCTGGAAAAACCCGGCGGTCTACGAGCAGTACTTC. This rearrangement joins TRBV30 to TRBJ2-7; D gene unclear. This CDR3 is built from 13 residues. Trimming stripped 4 bases from V and 3 bases from J, with 13 bases between. Germline V CDR1 and CDR2: GTSNPN, SVGIG (reference sequence).

J is TRBJ1-5 and V is TRBV6-6; D is perhaps TRBD1 (5 bases). The CDR3 has 13 amino acids. CDR1 MNHNY and CDR2 SVGAGI come from the germline V gene (reference sequence). Trimming pared 10 bases from V and 3 bases from J, leaving 13 bases between. The CDR3 DNA is TGTGCCATCAAAGACAGACTCAATCAGCCCCAGCATTTT. Protein product: CAIKDRLNQPQHF.

This chain connects TRBV7-3 to TRBJ1-6, with TRBD1 identical over 7 bases. Per germline, CDR1 SGHTA and CDR2 FQGTGA. The CDR3 loop spans 15 amino acids. V shed 5 bases and J 7 bases; nucleotides not matched to a gene: 8. CDR3 protein: CASSHAPGQNSPLHF. CDR3 nucleotides: TGTGCCAGCAGCCATGCCCCGGGACAGAATTCACCCCTCCACTTT.

This clone has more than one count but fewer than ten. The chain joins TRBV19 to TRBJ1-5, with 12 bases fitting TRBD1. V lost 7 bases, J lost 0 bases, and 10 bases stayed unmatched. This CDR3 is built from 18 residues. The germline V gene has CDR1 LNHDA and CDR2 SQIVND (reference sequence). CDR3 residues: CASKGGDRGPHSNQPQHF. CDR3 in DNA: TGTGCCAGTAAGGGCGGGGACAGGGGGCCTCATAGCAATCAGCCCCAGCATTTT.

This clone was observed once. The J gene is TRBJ1-1, the V gene TRBV7-2, with no clear D. The CDR3 loop spans 14 amino acids. CDR1 SGHTA and CDR2 FQGNSA come from the germline V gene. V was trimmed by 5 bases and J by 1 base, leaving 11 bases between them. DNA of the CDR3: TGTGCCAGCAGCCCCCACGTAGCGAACACTGAAGCTTTCTTT. Translated, it gives CASSPHVANTEAFF. The whole variable domain, remainder taken from reference TRBV7-2 and TRBJ1-1, is GAGVSQSPSNKVTEKGKDVELRCDPISGHTALYWYRQSLGQGLEFLIYFQGNSAPDKSGLPSDRFSAERTGGSVSTLTIQRTQQEDSAVYLCASSPHVANTEAFFGQGTRLTVV.

This clone was recorded only once. The chain carries TRBV5-6 and TRBJ2-3, with 11 bases identical to TRBD1. The CDR3 has 15 amino acids. CDR1 and CDR2 from the germline V gene are SGHDT and YYEEEE. Unmatched junction bases numbered 4, after V lost 2 bases and J lost 5 bases. Written as DNA, the CDR3 is TGTGCCAGCAGCTTAGGGACAGGGGGTGGAGATACGCAGTATTTT. Translation: CASSLGTGGGDTQYF.

The chain has TRBV12-3 or TRBV12-4 and TRBJ2-1; the D is unclear. The CDR3 runs to 11 residues. Trimming cost V 6 bases and J 4 bases, with 4 bases left between them. CDR3 coding DNA: TGTGCCAGCAGATCATACAATGAGCAGTTCTTC. This gives the protein CASRSYNEQFF.

This chain links TRBV7-2 with TRBJ2-5, with 9 bases that match TRBD2. The CDR3 consists of 13 residues. Germline lookup yields CDR1 SGHTA and CDR2 FQGNSA. Trimming removed 3 bases from V and 4 bases from J; junction bases left unmatched: 0. CDR3 bases: TGTGCCAGCAGCTTTAGCGGGGGAGAGACCCAGTACTTC. Translated: CASSFSGGETQYF.

V usage is TRBV7-2 and J usage is TRBJ1-4, with D perhaps matching TRBD1 (5 bases). The CDR3 runs 14 residues. Germline values: CDR1 SGHTA, CDR2 FQGNSA. The V gene lost 5 bases and the J gene lost 7 bases, with 14 bases spanning the gap. This CDR3 is CASSQQAWGEKLFF. Here the CDR3 DNA reads TGTGCCAGCAGCCAACAGGCCTGGGGTGAAAAACTGTTTTTT.

V and J are TRBV19 and TRBJ2-7; D possibly corresponds to TRBD2 (7 bases). Germline V CDR1 and CDR2: LNHDA, SQIVND (reference sequence). The CDR3 sequence is 18 residues long. V was pared by 4 bases and J by 3 bases, with 25 bases between. The DNA of the CDR3 is TGTGCCAGTAGTACCCTCCCCCCACAGGGAGGGATAGTCTACGAGCAGTACTTC. Its protein product is CASSTLPPQGGIVYEQYF. Full variable domain (outside the CDR3, taken from reference TRBV19 and TRBJ2-7): DGGITQSPKYLFRKEGQNVTLSCEQNLNHDAMYWYRQDPGQGLRLIYYSQIVNDFQKGDIAEGYSVSREKKESFPLTVTSAQKNPTAFYLCASSTLPPQGGIVYEQYFGPGTRLTVT.

The chain uses TRBV13 and TRBJ1-1; 7 bases fit TRBD1. Unmatched junction bases numbered 14, after V lost 4 bases and J lost 6 bases. In germline, CDR1 is PRHDT, CDR2 FYEKMQ (reference sequence). The CDR3 is 16 amino acids. Here the CDR3 reads CASSYRTGGRISEAFF. The DNA of the CDR3 is TGTGCCAGCAGCTACCGGACAGGAGGACGGATCTCTGAAGCTTTCTTT. Drawing the rest from reference TRBV13 and TRBJ1-1, the complete variable domain is AAGVIQSPRHLIKEKRETATLKCYPIPRHDTVYWYQQGPGQDPQFLISFYEKMQSDKGSIPDRFSAQQFSDYHSELNMSSLELGDSALYFCASSYRTGGRISEAFFGQGTRLTVV.

The chain uses TRBV5-4 and TRBJ2-2, with D perhaps matching TRBD1 (6 bases). The CDR3 has 17 residues. Germline CDR1 reads SGHNT; CDR2 reads YYREEE (reference sequence). V was pared by 0 bases and J by 0 bases, with 12 bases between. The CDR3 sequence: CASSLGGTQANTGELFF. CDR3 sequence (DNA): TGTGCCAGCAGCTTGGGAGGGACACAGGCGAACACCGGGGAGCTGTTTTTT.

The chain is built from TRBV19 and TRBJ2-2; TRBD1 matches at 7 bases. CDR1 is LNHDA, CDR2 SQIVND, per germline (reference sequence). Germline trimming cut 5 bases from V and 3 bases from J; bases unmatched to any gene: 12. CDR3 length: 17 amino acids. CDR3 loop: CASSPNGHRGDTGELFF. The CDR3 DNA reads TGTGCCAGTAGTCCCAACGGACACAGGGGAGACACCGGGGAGCTGTTTTTT.

The genes are TRBV6-5 and TRBJ1-1; the D gene is possibly TRBD1 (5 bases). This CDR3 has 11 residues. Between the trimmed V and J ends, which lost 6 bases and 3 bases, there was a span of 5 bases. Germline CDR1 reads MNHEY; CDR2 reads SVGAGI. The CDR3 loop reads CASRTDTEAFF. CDR3 coding DNA: TGTGCCAGCAGGACAGACACTGAAGCTTTCTTT.

Only one count was recorded for this clone. The chain employs TRBV4-1 and TRBJ2-7; possible D gene TRBD2, 5 bases. CDR3 length: 17 amino acids. In germline, CDR1 is MGHRA, CDR2 YSYEKL. The V gene lost 3 bases and the J gene lost 2 bases, with 20 bases spanning the gap. The CDR3 bases are TGCGCCAGCAGCCAGTTCTACGGGGTCCGCTCGGCCTACGAGCAGTACTTC. It specifies CASSQFYGVRSAYEQYF.

This sequence joins TRBV3-1 (or the pseudogene TRBV3-2) and TRBJ1-5; tentatively, D is TRBD1 (5 bases). Trimming shortened V by 1 base and J by 6 bases, and 7 bases separated the two germline ends. Germline CDR1 LGHDT, CDR2 YNNKEL (reference sequence). The CDR3 has 13 amino acids. In DNA form, the CDR3 reads TGTGCCAGCAGCCAAGGCGGGGGTCAGCCCCAGCATTTT. Encoded protein: CASSQGGGQPQHF.

The chain couples TRBV29-1 to TRBJ2-1, with 8 bases lining up with TRBD2. From germline, CDR1 is SQVTM and CDR2 ANQGSEA. The J segment lost 9 bases and the V segment lost 8 bases, leaving 12 bases of the junction unmatched. The CDR3 runs to 13 residues. The DNA for the CDR3 is TGCAGCCTTCGGAGTAGCGGGGTGAGTGAGCAGTTCTTC. Translating it yields CSLRSSGVSEQFF.

The rearrangement uses TRBV6-5 and TRBJ1-3; D might be TRBD1 (5 bases). CDR1 and CDR2 (germline): MNHEY, SVGAGI. The ends were cut back, 8 bases at V and 0 bases at J, with 8 bases in the middle. The length of the CDR3 is 13 residues. CDR3 in DNA: TGTGCCAGCGGGACTGTCTCTGGAAACACCATATATTTT. This translates into CASGTVSGNTIYF.

The chain links TRBV19 to TRBJ2-1; no firm D call. Germline loops: CDR1 LNHDA, CDR2 SQIVND (reference sequence). Trimming removed 8 bases from V and 0 bases from J, with 14 bases in between. The CDR3 has 15 residues. This chain's CDR3 is CASSPPPGSYNEQFF. In DNA form, the CDR3 reads TGTGCCAGTTCTCCCCCCCCGGGCTCCTACAATGAGCAGTTCTTC.

This clone was recorded only once. This rearrangement joins TRBV5-3 to TRBJ2-1; D call uncertain. TRBV5-3 is an open reading frame whose function is uncertain. The CDR3 has 13 amino acids. Trimming took 4 bases from V and 14 from J, leaving 19 bases between them. This CDR3 is CARSVQSHGPEFF. The DNA for the CDR3 is TGTGCCAGAAGCGTACAGAGTCACGGTCCCGAGTTCTTC.

The DNA for the CDR3 is TGTGCCAGCAGTGAAGTGTTTCGTGTGGGGAGGACTGAAGCTTTCTTT. It is translated as CASSEVFRVGRTEAFF. This chain connects TRBV2 to TRBJ1-1; no reliable D call. The CDR3 runs to 16 residues. Germline values: CDR1 SNHLY, CDR2 FYNNEI. The V end was cut by 1 base, the J end by 5 bases, with 17 bases between.

The rearrangement links TRBV19 to TRBJ2-7, with TRBD1 identical over 10 bases. Trimming at V came to 5 bases and at J to 4 bases, leaving 8 bases not matched to a gene. The CDR3 totals 15 residues. CDR1 and CDR2 from the germline V gene are LNHDA and SQIVND (reference sequence). The CDR3 spells CASSPGQGLAYEQYF. The CDR3 DNA sequence: TGTGCCAGTAGTCCGGGACAGGGGTTAGCTTACGAGCAGTACTTC.

The chain combines TRBV24-1 with TRBJ2-1; tentatively, D is TRBD1 (5 bases). Germline V CDR1 and CDR2: KGHDR, SFDVKD. The ends were cut back, 5 bases at V and 3 bases at J, with 10 bases in the middle. The length of the CDR3 is 14 residues. The CDR3 bases are TGTGCCACCAGTGGGACACCTAACTACAATGAGCAGTTCTTC. Amino acids: CATSGTPNYNEQFF.

Here the CDR3 reads CSARPGYGYTF. As DNA, the CDR3 is TGCAGTGCCCGGCCGGGATATGGCTACACCTTC. This chain joins TRBV20-1 and TRBJ1-2; D call uncertain. This CDR3 is built from 11 residues. Germline V lookup: CDR1 DFQATT, CDR2 SNEGSKA (reference sequence). Deletions cut 6 bases from V and 5 bases from J, with 10 bases between.

The chain joins TRBV10-3 to TRBJ1-3; maybe TRBD1 (6 bases). V lost 2 bases and J lost 6, with 20 bases in between. This CDR3 has 17 amino acids. Germline-derived CDR1 and CDR2 are ENHRY and SYGVKD. CDR3 residues: CAISEDGQTMYENTIYF. The CDR3, as DNA: TGTGCCATCAGTGAGGACGGACAGACGATGTATGAAAACACCATATATTTT.